A selection of T cell receptor beta chains follows, all from one sample in a study of T cell responses to AZD1222 COVID-19 vaccine. The repertoire was sequenced with immunoSEQ multiplex PCR; TCRdb's copy has only in-frame clones and lacks some. In the table there are under 150,000 clones, 80% to 95% of which are singletons. The source was peripheral blood, collected on day 0 of AZD1222 vaccination. These receptors all stem from an adult in good health. The CDR3 runs from the conserved cysteine through the conserved F or W. Fields, in order: D gene, CDR3 length, J gene, V gene, CDR3 DNA, CDR3 protein. The D gene is left open where the match is weak.

D gene: TRBD2; CDR3 length: 13; J gene: TRBJ2-1; V gene: TRBV18; CDR3 DNA: TGTGCCAGCGGGTGGACTAGCGGCCCGGAGCAGTTCTTC; CDR3 protein: CASGWTSGPEQFF
D gene: NA; CDR3 length: 15; J gene: TRBJ2-7; V gene: TRBV7-2; CDR3 DNA: TGTGCCAGCAGCTTAGGGGGGATCCCATCCTACGAGCAGTACTTC; CDR3 protein: CASSLGGIPSYEQYF
D gene: NA; CDR3 length: 11; J gene: TRBJ2-5; V gene: TRBV7-9; CDR3 DNA: TGTGCCAGCAGAGAAGCGGGGACCCAGTACTTC; CDR3 protein: CASREAGTQYF
D gene: TRBD1; CDR3 length: 15; J gene: TRBJ1-5; V gene: TRBV27; CDR3 DNA: TGTGCCAGCAGTTTATCAGGGGGCGAGGGGCAGCCCCAGCATTTT; CDR3 protein: CASSLSGGEGQPQHF
D gene: TRBD1; CDR3 length: 14; J gene: TRBJ1-2; V gene: TRBV16; CDR3 DNA: TGTGCCAGCAGCCAATCGGGGGACAGGAGTGTCTACACCTTC; CDR3 protein: CASSQSGDRSVYTF
D gene: NA; CDR3 length: 12; J gene: TRBJ1-5; V gene: TRBV6-5; CDR3 DNA: TGTGCCTCGTGGGGGACTAATCAGCCCCAGCATTTT; CDR3 protein: CASWGTNQPQHF
D gene: TRBD2; CDR3 length: 14; J gene: TRBJ2-1; V gene: TRBV5-1; CDR3 DNA: TGCGCCAGCAGAAGGGAGGGCACCGTCCTAGGGGTGTTCTTC; CDR3 protein: CASRREGTVLGVFF
D gene: NA; CDR3 length: 13; J gene: TRBJ2-3; V gene: TRBV7-9; CDR3 DNA: TGTGCCAGCAGCTTAGAGGGCCCGGATACGCAGTATTTT; CDR3 protein: CASSLEGPDTQYF
D gene: TRBD1; CDR3 length: 15; J gene: TRBJ1-5; V gene: TRBV6-5; CDR3 DNA: TGTGCCAGCCCAACCGGGACAGGGGGAAATCAGCCCCAGCATTTT; CDR3 protein: CASPTGTGGNQPQHF
D gene: TRBD2; CDR3 length: 18; J gene: TRBJ2-1; V gene: TRBV15; CDR3 DNA: TGTGCCACCCTTAGCCTCCTTAGCGGGAGGGGGCCTTACAATGAGCAGTTCTTC; CDR3 protein: CATLSLLSGRGPYNEQFF
D gene: NA; CDR3 length: 16; J gene: TRBJ1-5; V gene: TRBV4-1; CDR3 DNA: TGCGCCAGCAGCCAAGATTTCGGGCTAAACGGTCAGCCCCAGCATTTT; CDR3 protein: CASSQDFGLNGQPQHF
D gene: NA; CDR3 length: 13; J gene: TRBJ1-6; V gene: TRBV20-1; CDR3 DNA: TGCAGTGCTAGTCCCGATTATAATTCACCCCTCCACTTT; CDR3 protein: CSASPDYNSPLHF
D gene: TRBD1; CDR3 length: 14; J gene: TRBJ1-2; V gene: TRBV5-1; CDR3 DNA: TGCGCCAGCAGCCCCCCCGGGACAGGGGATGGCTACACCTTC; CDR3 protein: CASSPPGTGDGYTF
D gene: TRBD2; CDR3 length: 16; J gene: TRBJ2-7; V gene: TRBV7-2; CDR3 DNA: TGTGCCAGCAGCTTAGTCCGGCTAGCGGGAGCCTACGAGCAGTACTTC; CDR3 protein: CASSLVRLAGAYEQYF
D gene: TRBD1; CDR3 length: 15; J gene: TRBJ2-5; V gene: TRBV3-1/TRBV3-2; CDR3 DNA: TGTGCCAGCCGCCCAACCGGGACAGGGGGAGAGACCCAGTACTTC; CDR3 protein: CASRPTGTGGETQYF
D gene: NA; CDR3 length: 12; J gene: TRBJ1-1; V gene: TRBV19; CDR3 DNA: TGTGCCAGTATTGACCAGAACACTGAAGCTTTCTTT; CDR3 protein: CASIDQNTEAFF
D gene: TRBD2; CDR3 length: 17; J gene: TRBJ2-3; V gene: TRBV7-2; CDR3 DNA: TGTGCCAGCAGCCGCGGACTAGCGGGAGGGCCCTGGGATACGCAGTATTTT; CDR3 protein: CASSRGLAGGPWDTQYF